This T cell receptor beta chain appears in the sequencing data of a study of shared clonotypes between healthy human individuals. Clones were sequenced by immunoSEQ multiplex PCR, and TCRdb holds only the in-frame ones, with some missing. The data hold around 2.5 million clones, with 80% to 95% observed a single time. Trimming removed 4 bases from V and 1 base from J, with 10 bases in between. CDR3 length: 14 amino acids. Per germline, CDR1 MDHEN and CDR2 SYDVKM. As to this clone: No antigen is known for it.

The study's findings and limits: It was expected that sequencing depth would affect clonotype sharing among donors.

Source material: naive CD4+ T cells from PBMCs. As to subset: CD45RA+ positively selected. The chain combines TRBV28 with TRBJ2-5; a weak D match, TRBD2 (6 bases). This clonotype originated in a young man in good health. Some clones in this sample may be carry-over from other donors' samples. The CDR3 nucleotides read TGTGCCAGCAGTTATAGCGGAGTCCAAGAGACCCAGTACTTC. Amino acids: CASSYSGVQETQYF.